This entry features one T cell receptor (beta chain) sequence. The source of the sample is a study of blood T cell repertoires in COVID-19. Study as a whole: The study drew acute and convalescent COVID-19 samples from the United States, Italy and Spain. PBMCs, B-cell-depleted T cells, or T cells provided the cDNA or gDNA that made up the material.

Those enrolled in Seattle joined during active infection and were followed longitudinally afterward. Germline trimming cut 4 bases from V and 4 bases from J; bases unmatched to any gene: 7. Per the germline V gene, CDR1 is SGHDN and CDR2 is FVKESK. CDR3 size: 15 residues. The assay was immunoSEQ multiplex PCR, and TCRdb's table has in-frame clones only and misses some. The sample holds fewer than 350,000 clones; about nine tenths are singletons and the top ten take 1.6%. This TCR was sampled from a woman in her 30s with COVID-19, enrolled during active disease. This chain joins TRBV14 and TRBJ1-1; 9 bases line up with TRBD1. The sample consisted of peripheral blood. The CDR3 region is CASSRRTGASTEAFF. In DNA form, the CDR3 reads TGTGCCAGCAGCCGACGGACAGGGGCGAGCACTGAAGCTTTCTTT.